This note documents a single TCR beta chain sequence. The CDR3 runs 13 residues. Trimming removed 4 bases at V and 4 bases at J, with 9 bases between. Germline loops: CDR1 SGHDT, CDR2 YYEEEE. These data originate in a study of control samples from healthy donors and cancer patients. Only in-frame clones appear in the TCRdb table, and some are missing; sequencing was by immunoSEQ multiplex PCR. The sample records 95,000 to 150,000 clones, approximately 91% being singletons. Material for sequencing was blood. The receptor was derived from a woman aged 18-35 years in good health. J is TRBJ1-3 and V is TRBV5-6; D call uncertain. CDR3 residues: CASSAGMGNTIYF. The CDR3 DNA sequence: TGTGCCAGCAGCGCCGGGATGGGAAACACCATATATTTT. Full variable domain (missing parts from reference TRBV5-6 and TRBJ1-3): DAGVTQSPTHLIKTRGQQVTLRCSPKSGHDTVSWYQQALGQGPQFIFQYYEEEERQRGNFPDRFSGHQFPNYSSELNVNALLLGDSALYLCASSAGMGNTIYFGEGSWLTVV.